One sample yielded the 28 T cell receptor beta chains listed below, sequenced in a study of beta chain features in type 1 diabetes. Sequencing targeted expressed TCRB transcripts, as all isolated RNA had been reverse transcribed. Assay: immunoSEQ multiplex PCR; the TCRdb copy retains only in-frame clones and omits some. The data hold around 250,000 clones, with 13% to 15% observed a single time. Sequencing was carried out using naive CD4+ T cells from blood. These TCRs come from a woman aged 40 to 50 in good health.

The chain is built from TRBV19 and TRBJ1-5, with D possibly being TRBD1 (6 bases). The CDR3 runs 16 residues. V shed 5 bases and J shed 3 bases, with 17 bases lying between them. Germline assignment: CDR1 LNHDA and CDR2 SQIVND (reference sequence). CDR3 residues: CASSLHQQGSNQPQHF. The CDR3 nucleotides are TGTGCCAGTAGTCTCCATCAACAGGGTTCCAATCAGCCCCAGCATTTT.

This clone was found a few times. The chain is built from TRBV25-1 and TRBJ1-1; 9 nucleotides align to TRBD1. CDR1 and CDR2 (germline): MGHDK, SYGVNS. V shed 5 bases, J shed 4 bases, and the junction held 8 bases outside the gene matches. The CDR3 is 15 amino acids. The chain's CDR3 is CASSIRDREVTEAFF. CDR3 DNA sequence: TGTGCCAGCAGTATCCGGGACAGGGAGGTCACTGAAGCTTTCTTT.

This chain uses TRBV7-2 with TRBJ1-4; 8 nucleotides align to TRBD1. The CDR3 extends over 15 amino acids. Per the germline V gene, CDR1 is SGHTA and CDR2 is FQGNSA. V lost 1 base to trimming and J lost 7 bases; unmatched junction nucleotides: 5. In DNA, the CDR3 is TGTGCCAGCAGCTTAGGGACAGGGTTCGGTGAAAAACTGTTTTTT. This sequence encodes CASSLGTGFGEKLFF.

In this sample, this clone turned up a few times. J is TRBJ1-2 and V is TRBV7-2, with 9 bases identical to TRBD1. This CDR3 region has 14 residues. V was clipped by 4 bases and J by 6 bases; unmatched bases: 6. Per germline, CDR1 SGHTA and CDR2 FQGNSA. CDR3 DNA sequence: TGTGCCAGCAGCTCGGACAGGGGAGAAAATGGCTACACCTTC. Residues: CASSSDRGENGYTF.

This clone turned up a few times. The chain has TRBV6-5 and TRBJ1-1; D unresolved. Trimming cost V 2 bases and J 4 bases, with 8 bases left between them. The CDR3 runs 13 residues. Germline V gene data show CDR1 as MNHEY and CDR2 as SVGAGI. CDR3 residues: CASSYGRVTEAFF. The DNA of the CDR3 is TGTGCCAGCAGTTACGGGAGGGTCACTGAAGCTTTCTTT.

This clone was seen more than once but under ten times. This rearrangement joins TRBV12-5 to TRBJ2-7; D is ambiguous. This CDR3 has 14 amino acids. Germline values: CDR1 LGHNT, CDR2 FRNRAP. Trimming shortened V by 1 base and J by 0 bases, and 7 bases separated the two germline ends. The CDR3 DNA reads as TGTGCTAGTGGTTTGGGCGCGTACTCCTACGAGCAGTACTTC. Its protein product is CASGLGAYSYEQYF.

The CDR3: CASSLEGPNIQYF. The CDR3 bases are TGTGCCAGCAGTTTGGAGGGGCCAAACATTCAGTACTTC. V usage is TRBV28 and J usage is TRBJ2-4; a possible D gene is TRBD2 (6 bases). There are 13 residues in the CDR3. The V end was cut by 3 bases, the J end by 6 bases, with 9 bases between. CDR1 is MDHEN, CDR2 SYDVKM, per germline.

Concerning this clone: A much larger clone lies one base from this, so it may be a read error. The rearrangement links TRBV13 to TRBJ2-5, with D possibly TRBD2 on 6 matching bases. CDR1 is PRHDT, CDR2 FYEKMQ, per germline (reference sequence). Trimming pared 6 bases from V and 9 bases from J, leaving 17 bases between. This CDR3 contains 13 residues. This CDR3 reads CASRPDGGGAQYF. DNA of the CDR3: TGTGCCAGCAGACCAGATGGCGGAGGGGCCCAGTACTTC. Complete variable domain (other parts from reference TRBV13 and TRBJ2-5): AAGVIQSPRHLIKEKRETATLKCYPIPRHDTVYWYQQGPGQDPQFLISFYEKMQSDKGSIPDRFSAQQFSDYHSELNMSSLELGDSALYFCASRPDGGGAQYFGPGTRLLVL.

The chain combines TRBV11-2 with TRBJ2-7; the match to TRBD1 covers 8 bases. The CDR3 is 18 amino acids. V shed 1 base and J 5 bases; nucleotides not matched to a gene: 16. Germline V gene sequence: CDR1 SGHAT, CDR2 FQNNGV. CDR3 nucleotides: TGTGCCAGCAGCTTAGGGAGGGGATGGACAGGGAGTAAGAACGAGCAGTACTTC. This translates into CASSLGRGWTGSKNEQYF.

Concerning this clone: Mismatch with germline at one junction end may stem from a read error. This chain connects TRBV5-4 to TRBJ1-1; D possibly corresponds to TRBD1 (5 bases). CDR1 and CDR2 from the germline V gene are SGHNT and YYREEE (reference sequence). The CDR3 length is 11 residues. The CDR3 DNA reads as TGTGCCAGCAGCGAGACTTCGACAGCGACCTTT. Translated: CASSETSTATF.

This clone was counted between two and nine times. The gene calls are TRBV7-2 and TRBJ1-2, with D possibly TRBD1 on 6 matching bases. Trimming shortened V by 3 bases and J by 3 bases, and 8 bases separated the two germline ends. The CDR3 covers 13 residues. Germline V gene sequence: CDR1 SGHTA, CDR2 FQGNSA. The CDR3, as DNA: TGTGCCAGCAGCTTTTACAGGGACTATGGCTACACCTTC. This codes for CASSFYRDYGYTF.

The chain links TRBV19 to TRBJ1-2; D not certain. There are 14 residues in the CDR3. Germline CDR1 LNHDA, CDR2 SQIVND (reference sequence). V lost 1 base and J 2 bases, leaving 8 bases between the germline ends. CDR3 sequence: CASSIGGANYGYTF. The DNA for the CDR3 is TGTGCCAGTAGTATAGGGGGAGCGAACTATGGCTACACCTTC.

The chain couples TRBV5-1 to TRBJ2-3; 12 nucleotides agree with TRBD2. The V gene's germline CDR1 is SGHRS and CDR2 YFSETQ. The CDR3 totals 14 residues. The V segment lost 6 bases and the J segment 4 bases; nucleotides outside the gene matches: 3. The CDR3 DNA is TGCGCCAGCACGCCTAGCGGGGGGGCAGATACGCAGTATTTT. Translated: CASTPSGGADTQYF. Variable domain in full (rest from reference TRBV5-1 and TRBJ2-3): KAGVTQTPRYLIKTRGQQVTLSCSPISGHRSVSWYQQTPGQGLQFLFEYFSETQRNKGNFPGRFSGRQFSNSRSEMNVSTLELGDSALYLCASTPSGGADTQYFGPGTRLTVL.

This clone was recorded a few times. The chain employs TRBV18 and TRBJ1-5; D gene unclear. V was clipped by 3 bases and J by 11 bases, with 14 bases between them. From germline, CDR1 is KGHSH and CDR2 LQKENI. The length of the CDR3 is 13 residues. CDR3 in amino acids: CASSPGNGKAQHF. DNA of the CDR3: TGTGCCAGCTCACCGGGGAACGGGAAGGCCCAGCATTTT.

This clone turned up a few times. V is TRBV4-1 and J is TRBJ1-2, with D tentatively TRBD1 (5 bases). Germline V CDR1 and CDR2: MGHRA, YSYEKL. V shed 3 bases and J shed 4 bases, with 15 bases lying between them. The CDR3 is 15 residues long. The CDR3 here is CASSHSDTPGYGYTF. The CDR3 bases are TGCGCCAGCAGCCATTCGGACACCCCTGGCTATGGCTACACCTTC.

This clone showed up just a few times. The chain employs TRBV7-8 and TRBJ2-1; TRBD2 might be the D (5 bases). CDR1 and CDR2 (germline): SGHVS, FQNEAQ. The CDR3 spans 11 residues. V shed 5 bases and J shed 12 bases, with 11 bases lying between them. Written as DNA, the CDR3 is TGTGCCAGCAGCGTAGGTCGGGGGCAGTTCTTC. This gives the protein CASSVGRGQFF.

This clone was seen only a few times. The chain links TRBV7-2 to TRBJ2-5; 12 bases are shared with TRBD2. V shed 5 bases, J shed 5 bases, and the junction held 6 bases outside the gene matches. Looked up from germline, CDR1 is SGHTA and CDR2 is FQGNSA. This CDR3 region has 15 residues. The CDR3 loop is CASSPRTSGVETQYF. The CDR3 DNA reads TGTGCCAGCAGCCCCCGGACTAGCGGGGTGGAGACCCAGTACTTC.

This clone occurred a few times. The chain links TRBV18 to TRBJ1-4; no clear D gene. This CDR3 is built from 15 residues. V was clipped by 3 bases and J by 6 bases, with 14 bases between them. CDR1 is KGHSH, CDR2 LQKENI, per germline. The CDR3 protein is CASSPRQGSDEKLFF. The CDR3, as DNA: TGTGCCAGCTCACCTAGACAAGGTAGTGATGAAAAACTGTTTTTT.

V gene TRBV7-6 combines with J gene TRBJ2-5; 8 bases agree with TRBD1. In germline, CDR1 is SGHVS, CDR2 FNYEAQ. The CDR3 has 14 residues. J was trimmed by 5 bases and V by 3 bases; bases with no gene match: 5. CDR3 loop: CASSFPGGGETQYF. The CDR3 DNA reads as TGTGCCAGCAGCTTCCCAGGGGGCGGCGAGACCCAGTACTTC.

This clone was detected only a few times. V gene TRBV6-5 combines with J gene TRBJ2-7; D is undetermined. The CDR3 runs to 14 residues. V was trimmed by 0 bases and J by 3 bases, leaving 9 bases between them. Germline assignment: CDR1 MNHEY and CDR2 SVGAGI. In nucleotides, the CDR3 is TGTGCCAGCAGTTACTCGCGGCTGGGCTACGAGCAGTACTTC. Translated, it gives CASSYSRLGYEQYF.

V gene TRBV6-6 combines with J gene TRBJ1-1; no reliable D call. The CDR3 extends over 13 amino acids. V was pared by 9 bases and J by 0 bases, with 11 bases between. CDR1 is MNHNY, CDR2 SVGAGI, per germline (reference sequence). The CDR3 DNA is TGTGCCAGTGATGCGGATTTGAACACTGAAGCTTTCTTT. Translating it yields CASDADLNTEAFF.

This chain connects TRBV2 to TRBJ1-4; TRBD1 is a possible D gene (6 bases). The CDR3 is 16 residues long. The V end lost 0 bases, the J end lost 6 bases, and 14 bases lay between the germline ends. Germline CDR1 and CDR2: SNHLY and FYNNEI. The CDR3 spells CASSEALRAGDEKLFF. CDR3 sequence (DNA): TGTGCCAGCAGTGAAGCGCTTCGGGCAGGGGATGAAAAACTGTTTTTT.

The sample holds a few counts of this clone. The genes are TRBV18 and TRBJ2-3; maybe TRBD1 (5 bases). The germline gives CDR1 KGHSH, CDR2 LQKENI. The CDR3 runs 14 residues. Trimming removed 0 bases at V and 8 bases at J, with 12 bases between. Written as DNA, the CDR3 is TGTGCCAGCTCACCACCGAGGACGCAGGGTACGCAGTATTTT. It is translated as CASSPPRTQGTQYF.

The CDR3: CASSIQGTNYGYTF. CDR3 nucleotide sequence: TGTGCCAGCAGTATACAGGGAACTAACTATGGCTACACCTTC. The chain employs TRBV6-5 and TRBJ1-2; maybe TRBD1 (6 bases). V lost 5 bases to trimming and J lost 0 bases, with 10 bases between them. The germline V gene has CDR1 MNHEY and CDR2 SVGAGI. This CDR3 has 14 amino acids.

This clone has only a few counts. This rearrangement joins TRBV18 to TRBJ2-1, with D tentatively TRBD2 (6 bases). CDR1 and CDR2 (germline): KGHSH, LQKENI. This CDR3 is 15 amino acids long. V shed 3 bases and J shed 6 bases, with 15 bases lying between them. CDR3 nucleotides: TGTGCCAGCTCACCCTGGCGGGGCTCCGCCAATGAGCAGTTCTTC. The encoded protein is CASSPWRGSANEQFF.

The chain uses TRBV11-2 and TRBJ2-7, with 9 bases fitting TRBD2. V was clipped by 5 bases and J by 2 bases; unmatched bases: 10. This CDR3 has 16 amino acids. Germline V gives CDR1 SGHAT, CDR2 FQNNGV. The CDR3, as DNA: TGTGCCAGCAGCCCCACGGGGCGGGGGGGACCCTACGAGCAGTACTTC. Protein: CASSPTGRGGPYEQYF.

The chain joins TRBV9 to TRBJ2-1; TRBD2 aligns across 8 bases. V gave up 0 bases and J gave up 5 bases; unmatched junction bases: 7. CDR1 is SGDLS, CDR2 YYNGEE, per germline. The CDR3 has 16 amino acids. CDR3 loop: CASSVGSSGGHNEQFF. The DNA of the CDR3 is TGTGCCAGCAGCGTAGGCTCCAGCGGGGGCCACAATGAGCAGTTCTTC.

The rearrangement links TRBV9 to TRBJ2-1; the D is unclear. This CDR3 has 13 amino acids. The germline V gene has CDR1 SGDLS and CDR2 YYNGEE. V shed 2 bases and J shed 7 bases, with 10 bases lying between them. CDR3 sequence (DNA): TGTGCCAGCAGCGTCGGTCCGGGTAATGAGCAGTTCTTC. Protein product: CASSVGPGNEQFF.